These 24 T cell receptor beta chains came from one sample sequenced in a study of response to subunit inactivated influenza vaccine. TCRdb ran MiXCR on the RT-PCR reads and lists one entry per CDR3 protein. In the table there are 160,000 or so distinct CDR3 sequences, approximately 11% of which are singletons. This sample comprised non-naive T cells sorted from PBMCs, obtained 45 days after vaccination. These TCRs come from a middle-aged man who received an inactivated influenza vaccine.

The chain recombines TRBV7-2 with TRBJ2-1; 7 bases fit TRBD2. J was trimmed by 7 bases and V by 0 bases; bases with no gene match: 9. CDR1 and CDR2 (germline): SGHTA, FQGNSA. CDR3 length: 16 residues. In DNA form, the CDR3 reads TGTGCCAGCAGCTTAGCGTTCGAGCGGGGACGGAATGAGCAGTTCTTC. Amino acid sequence: CASSLAFERGRNEQFF.

This clonotype was seen only a few times. This chain's CDR3 is CASSLRGGFRETQYF. The CDR3 bases are TGTGCCAGCAGCTTGCGAGGGGGCTTTAGAGAGACCCAGTACTTC. The chain links TRBV5-6 to TRBJ2-5; 7 nucleotides match TRBD1. CDR1 SGHDT and CDR2 YYEEEE come from the germline V gene. This CDR3 is built from 15 residues. V was pared by 1 base and J by 4 bases, with 7 bases of the junction left unmatched.

This clonotype was detected only a few times. The chain is built from TRBV4-3 and TRBJ1-2; D gene unclear. Trimming removed 0 bases from V and 8 bases from J, with 16 bases in between. The CDR3 consists of 15 residues. CDR1 LGHNA and CDR2 YSLEER come from the germline V gene. The CDR3 loop is CASSQDGRGSSGYTF. The CDR3, as DNA: TGCGCCAGCAGCCAAGACGGCCGAGGCAGCAGCGGCTACACCTTC.

This clonotype was seen more than once but under ten times. The V gene is TRBV12-3 or TRBV12-4, the J gene TRBJ2-3; D is ambiguous. V was shortened by 8 bases and J by 2 bases, with 20 bases between the two germline ends. CDR3 length: 16 amino acids. The CDR3 DNA follows: TGTGCCAGCGAAAGGGCTAGGAGCAGAATCACAGATACGCAGTATTTT. Its translation is CASERARSRITDTQYF.

This rearrangement joins TRBV5-1 to TRBJ2-7; D assignment may be TRBD1 or TRBD2 (5 bases each). Germline V CDR1 and CDR2: SGHRS, YFSETQ. The CDR3 totals 15 residues. V was cut by 0 bases and J by 5 bases, with 15 bases left in between. This chain's CDR3 is CASSLGGSYPDEQYF. The CDR3 DNA reads as TGCGCCAGCAGCTTGGGGGGGAGTTACCCTGACGAGCAGTACTTC. The full variable domain, its missing parts supplied by reference TRBV5-1 and TRBJ2-7, is KAGVTQTPRYLIKTRGQQVTLSCSPISGHRSVSWYQQTPGQGLQFLFEYFSETQRNKGNFPGRFSGRQFSNSRSEMNVSTLELGDSALYLCASSLGGSYPDEQYFGPGTRLTVT.

This clonotype was picked up a small number of times. The chain joins TRBV11-1 to TRBJ2-3, with 8 bases lining up with TRBD1. This CDR3 is built from 16 residues. Looked up from germline, CDR1 is SGHAT and CDR2 is FQDESV (reference sequence). The junction had 10 bases not matched to a gene; V was cut back by 5 bases and J by 3 bases. The CDR3 reads CASSGSGGLETDTQYF. The DNA of the CDR3 is TGTGCCAGCAGCGGGTCAGGGGGCTTGGAAACAGATACGCAGTATTTT.

This clonotype was recorded at least ten times. The chain is built from TRBV12-3 or TRBV12-4 and TRBJ2-3; D not certain. The CDR3 consists of 16 residues. Deletions cut 1 base from V and 4 bases from J, with 15 bases between. The DNA for the CDR3 is TGTGCCAGCAGTTTAGTTGGTAGCCGGGCTTCAGATACGCAGTATTTT. Its protein is CASSLVGSRASDTQYF.

The J gene is TRBJ2-1, the V gene TRBV9; 9 positions match TRBD2. With 0 bases clipped from V and 4 bases from J, the junction kept 5 bases outside the gene matches. The germline V gene encodes CDR1 SGDLS and CDR2 YYNGEE. The CDR3 sequence is 16 residues long. CDR3 loop: CASSVGIAGVYNEQFF. DNA of the CDR3: TGTGCCAGCAGCGTAGGTATAGCGGGAGTGTACAATGAGCAGTTCTTC.

This clonotype showed up many times. This chain connects TRBV7-8 to TRBJ2-7, with TRBD2 identical over 9 bases. Unmatched junction bases numbered 16, after V lost 5 bases and J lost 2 bases. Germline CDR1 SGHVS, CDR2 FQNEAQ. The CDR3 is 18 residues long. CDR3 loop: CASSAKAPASGAAYEQYF. The CDR3 coding sequence is TGTGCCAGCAGCGCCAAAGCCCCGGCTAGCGGGGCAGCCTACGAGCAGTACTTC.

This clonotype was counted between two and nine times. J is TRBJ1-1 and V is TRBV5-1, with D perhaps TRBD1 (6 bases). Trimming removed 4 bases from V and 7 bases from J, with 20 bases in between. The germline V gene encodes CDR1 SGHRS and CDR2 YFSETQ. This CDR3 comprises 15 residues. Here the CDR3 DNA reads TGCGCCAGCAGCATTGACAGGCCGACCTCCGATGAAGCTTTCTTT. Amino acid sequence: CASSIDRPTSDEAFF.

This clonotype was seen at least ten times. The chain combines TRBV5-1 with TRBJ2-1; a possible D gene is TRBD1 (6 bases). With 4 bases removed from V and 0 bases from J, the gap between germline ends came to 17 bases. The CDR3 totals 17 residues. Germline values: CDR1 SGHRS, CDR2 YFSETQ. This chain's CDR3 is CASSAATGMSSYNEQFF. CDR3 in DNA: TGCGCCAGCAGCGCAGCCACAGGGATGAGCTCCTACAATGAGCAGTTCTTC.

The genes are TRBV15 and TRBJ1-5; 10 positions match TRBD1. Trimming at V came to 0 bases and at J to 9 bases, leaving 8 bases not matched to a gene. The CDR3 is made up of 16 amino acids. Germline V gives CDR1 LNHNV, CDR2 YYDKDF (reference sequence). Written as DNA, the CDR3 is TGTGCCACCAGCAGAGAGGGACAGGGGACCGGGTGGCCCCAGCATTTT. Its protein product is CATSREGQGTGWPQHF.

This clonotype has ten or more counts. V usage is TRBV10-3 and J usage is TRBJ2-2, with D maybe TRBD2 (7 bases). Germline loops: CDR1 ENHRY, CDR2 SYGVKD. The germline V and J ends were trimmed by 0 bases and 0 bases, with 17 bases remaining between them. This CDR3 contains 19 residues. Written as DNA, the CDR3 is TGTGCCATCAGTGAGTCATCAACCTCGGGGGGCCCGAACACCGGGGAGCTGTTTTTT. Amino acids: CAISESSTSGGPNTGELFF.

A few counts support this clonotype. CDR3 DNA sequence: TGCGCCAGCAGCCAAGGTTCGGCTAGGGGAAGAGAGACCCAGTACTTC. It encodes CASSQGSARGRETQYF. The chain combines TRBV4-1 with TRBJ2-5; a weak D match, TRBD1 (5 bases). CDR1 is MGHRA, CDR2 YSYEKL, per germline. Trimming took off 1 base at V and 4 bases at J, with 16 bases between the two ends. This CDR3 has 16 amino acids.

This clonotype was detected ten times or more. This rearrangement joins TRBV7-6 to TRBJ2-1, with TRBD2 matching over 14 bases. The CDR3 spans 19 residues. From germline, CDR1 is SGHVS and CDR2 FNYEAQ. V gave up 5 bases and J gave up 1 base; unmatched junction bases: 10. CDR3 nucleotide sequence: TGTGCCAGCAGCCAACGTCGGGGACTAGCGGGAGATTCCTACAATGAGCAGTTCTTC. Translated, it gives CASSQRRGLAGDSYNEQFF.

The chain recombines TRBV4-2 with TRBJ2-5; possibly TRBD2 for D (6 bases). Trimming removed 1 base from V and 1 base from J, with 13 bases in between. Germline CDR1 is LGHNA and CDR2 is YNFKEQ. The CDR3 loop spans 16 amino acids. CDR3: CASSQVGVGGQETQYF. The CDR3 DNA is TGTGCCAGCAGCCAAGTTGGAGTGGGGGGCCAAGAGACCCAGTACTTC.

This clonotype was detected a few times. The V and J genes are TRBV6-1 and TRBJ1-5; unclear D gene. Deletions cut 8 bases from V and 5 bases from J, with 7 bases between. The length of the CDR3 is 11 residues. Looked up from germline, CDR1 is MNHNS and CDR2 is SASEGT. The CDR3 is CASGRYQPQHF. DNA of the CDR3: TGTGCCAGCGGAAGGTATCAGCCCCAGCATTTT.

At least ten counts were recorded for this clonotype. The rearrangement uses TRBV7-2 and TRBJ2-5; D possibly corresponds to TRBD2 (7 bases). Germline loops: CDR1 SGHTA, CDR2 FQGNSA. The CDR3 runs to 16 residues. The V and J ends lost 1 base and 2 bases respectively, with 14 bases between them. CDR3 sequence: CASSLVAGGLQETQYF. For the CDR3, the DNA is TGTGCCAGCAGCTTAGTGGCCGGGGGGCTGCAAGAGACCCAGTACTTC. Using reference TRBV7-2 and TRBJ2-5 for the parts outside the CDR3, the full variable domain is GAGVSQSPSNKVTEKGKDVELRCDPISGHTALYWYRQSLGQGLEFLIYFQGNSAPDKSGLPSDRFSAERTGGSVSTLTIQRTQQEDSAVYLCASSLVAGGLQETQYFGPGTRLLVL.

This clonotype was found a few times. The rearrangement joins TRBV15 to TRBJ2-3, with 7 bases fitting TRBD2. Germline lookup yields CDR1 LNHNV and CDR2 YYDKDF (reference sequence). V lost 4 bases to trimming and J lost 5 bases; unmatched junction nucleotides: 3. This CDR3 is 13 amino acids long. CDR3 residues: CATSKIAGDTQYF. In DNA form, the CDR3 reads TGTGCCACCAGCAAGATAGCGGGAGATACGCAGTATTTT.

There are many counts of this clonotype. The V call is TRBV18, the J call TRBJ1-1, with TRBD1 matching over 8 bases. The germline V gene has CDR1 KGHSH and CDR2 LQKENI. The CDR3 loop spans 14 amino acids. The trim removed 3 bases at V and 8 bases at J, leaving 8 bases unmatched. CDR3 sequence reads: CASSPGTGRSEAFF. In DNA, the CDR3 is TGTGCCAGCTCACCCGGGACAGGCAGATCCGAAGCTTTCTTT.

In this sample, this clonotype turned up many times. The rearrangement links TRBV6-1 to TRBJ2-7; TRBD2 matches at 8 bases. Trimming at V came to 7 bases and at J to 0 bases, leaving 5 bases not matched to a gene. Germline V gene data show CDR1 as MNHNS and CDR2 as SASEGT. This CDR3 has 14 residues. For the CDR3, the DNA is TGTGCCAGCATACTAAGCGGGAGCTCCTACGAGCAGTACTTC. Translation gives CASILSGSSYEQYF.

As for this clonotype: A much larger clone differs from this one at a single base, so this may be a read error. This sequence joins TRBV4-3 and TRBJ1-2, with D unresolved. Germline values: CDR1 LGHNA, CDR2 YSLEER. This CDR3 is 15 amino acids long. V was clipped by 0 bases and J by 0 bases, with 8 bases between them. The CDR3 nucleotides are TGCGCCAGCAGCCAAGACGACAAAGCTAACTATGGCTACACCTTC. Translating gives CASSQDDKANYGYTF.

This clonotype was counted ten times or more. V gene TRBV4-3 combines with J gene TRBJ2-5, with D possibly TRBD2 on 6 matching bases. V was pared by 0 bases and J by 7 bases, with 24 bases between. This CDR3 spans 18 amino acids. CDR1 and CDR2 (germline): LGHNA, YSLEER. CDR3 DNA sequence: TGCGCCAGCAGCCAAGAAACCCTAGCGACCCTCCGGTACGGGACCCAGTACTTC. Translated, it gives CASSQETLATLRYGTQYF.

Comment on this clonotype: Relative to the germline gene, one junction end is altered; a read error may explain this. The chain combines TRBV11-1 with TRBJ2-5; possible D gene TRBD1, 6 bases. CDR1 is SGHAT, CDR2 FQDESV, per germline (reference sequence). The CDR3 contains 19 residues. The CDR3 reads CASSLEGRLRQKGQGTQYF. The DNA of the CDR3 is TGTGCCAGCAGCTTAGAAGGCAGGCTACGACAAAAGGGACAAGGGACCCAGTACTTC.